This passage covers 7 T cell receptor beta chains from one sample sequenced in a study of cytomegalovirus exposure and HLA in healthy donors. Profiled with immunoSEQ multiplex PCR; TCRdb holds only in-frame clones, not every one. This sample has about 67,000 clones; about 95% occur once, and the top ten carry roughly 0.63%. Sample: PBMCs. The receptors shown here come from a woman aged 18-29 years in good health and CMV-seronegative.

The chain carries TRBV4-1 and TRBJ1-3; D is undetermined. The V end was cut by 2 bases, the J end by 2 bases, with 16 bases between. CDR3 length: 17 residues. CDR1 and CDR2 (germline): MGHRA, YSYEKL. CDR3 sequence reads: CASSQLSLREAGNTIYF. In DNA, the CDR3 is TGCGCCAGCAGCCAACTTTCGTTGAGAGAGGCTGGAAACACCATATATTTT.

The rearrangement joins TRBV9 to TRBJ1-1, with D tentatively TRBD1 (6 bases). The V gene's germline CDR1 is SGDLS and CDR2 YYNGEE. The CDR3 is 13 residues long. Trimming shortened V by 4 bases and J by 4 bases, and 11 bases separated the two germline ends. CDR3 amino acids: CASSNTDSTEAFF. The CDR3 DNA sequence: TGTGCCAGCAGCAATACGGACAGCACTGAAGCTTTCTTT.

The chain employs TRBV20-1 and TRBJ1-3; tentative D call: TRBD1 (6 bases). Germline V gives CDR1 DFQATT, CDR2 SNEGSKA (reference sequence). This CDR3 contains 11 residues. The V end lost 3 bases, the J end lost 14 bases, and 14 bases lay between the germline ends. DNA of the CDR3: TGCAGTGCTAGCCGACAGGATGGTTTATATTTT. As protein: CSASRQDGLYF.

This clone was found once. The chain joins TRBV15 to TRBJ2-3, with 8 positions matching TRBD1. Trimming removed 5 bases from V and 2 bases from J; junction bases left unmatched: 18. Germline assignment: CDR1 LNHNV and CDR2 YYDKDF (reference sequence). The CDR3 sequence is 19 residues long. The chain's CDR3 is CATSGSRTGLKIVTDTQYF. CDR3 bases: TGTGCCACCAGCGGATCAAGGACAGGGTTGAAAATCGTCACAGATACGCAGTATTTT. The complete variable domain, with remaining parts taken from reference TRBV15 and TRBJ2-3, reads DAMVIQNPRYQVTQFGKPVTLSCSQTLNHNVMYWYQQKSSQAPKLLFHYYDKDFNNEADTPDNFQSRRPNTSFCFLDIRSPGLGDTAMYLCATSGSRTGLKIVTDTQYFGPGTRLTVL.

CDR3 DNA: TGTGCCAGCAGCTTAGGGGTAGCGAAAGAGACCCAGTACTTC. This translates into CASSLGVAKETQYF. This chain connects TRBV11-2 to TRBJ2-5; perhaps TRBD2 as D (5 bases). From germline, CDR1 is SGHAT and CDR2 FQNNGV. V gave up 1 base and J gave up 3 bases, with 9 bases separating them. The CDR3 loop spans 14 amino acids.

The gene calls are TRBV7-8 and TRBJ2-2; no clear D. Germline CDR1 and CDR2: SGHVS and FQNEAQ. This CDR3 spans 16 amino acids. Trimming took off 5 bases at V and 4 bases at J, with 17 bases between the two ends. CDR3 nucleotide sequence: TGTGCCAGCAGCCTATCCCGGGTCTCTAGCACCGGGGAGCTGTTTTTT. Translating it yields CASSLSRVSSTGELFF.

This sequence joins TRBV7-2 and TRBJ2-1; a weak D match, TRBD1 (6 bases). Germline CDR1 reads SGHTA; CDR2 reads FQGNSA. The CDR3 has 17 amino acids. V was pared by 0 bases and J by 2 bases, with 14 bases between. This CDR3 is CASSLATGSLTYNEQFF. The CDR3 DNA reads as TGTGCCAGCAGCTTAGCAACAGGGAGTTTAACCTACAATGAGCAGTTCTTC.